A selection of T cell receptor beta chains follows, all from one sample in a study of technical replicates of blood from several donors. Only in-frame clones appear in the TCRdb table, and some are missing; sequencing was by immunoSEQ multiplex PCR. The table includes about 16,000 clones, roughly 91% detected once. Sequencing was done on a sample of PBMCs. Receptor source: a human donor in good health. Each CDR3 is given with its conserved first and last residue. A D gene is named only where the DNA matches it firmly. Not all rows give a size; the values are once, few, many and, for expanded clones, a class.

>TRBJ1-3|TRBV28|NA|NA
TGTGCCAGCAGTCCCCCGGGTGGGGGGGCTGGAAACACCATATATTTT
CASSPPGGGAGNTIYF
>TRBJ1-1|TRBV28|few|TRBD1
TGTGCCAGCAGTTCCGGACAGGCAGTAAAAGCTTTCTTT
CASSSGQAVKAFF
>TRBJ2-7|TRBV2|NA|NA
TGTGCCGGGCTATCGACGGAGGCAAGCTACGAGCAGTACTTC
CAGLSTEASYEQYF
>TRBJ2-1|TRBV28|once|TRBD2
TGTGCCAGCAGTCTCCCCCTCGGGAGGGCGTACAATGAGCAGTTCTTC
CASSLPLGRAYNEQFF
>TRBJ2-1|TRBV6-4|NA|TRBD2
TGTGCCAGCAGTGACTCCCCTGCGGGAGCCTTGGATGAGCAGTTCTTC
CASSDSPAGALDEQFF
>TRBJ2-7|TRBV9|NA|TRBD2
TGTGCCAGCAGCGCCGGAGCGGGGAACGAGCAGTACTTC
CASSAGAGNEQYF
>TRBJ1-2|TRBV6-5|NA|TRBD1
TGTGCCAGCAGACATCGGACAGGGGACTATGGCTACACCTTC
CASRHRTGDYGYTF
>TRBJ2-7|TRBV7-6|NA|NA
TGTGCCAGCAGCTCCCTGGAGGGCTACGAGCAGTACTTC
CASSSLEGYEQYF
>TRBJ2-2|TRBV7-6|NA|TRBD1
TGTGCCAGCAGCTCGGGGACAGGGCCCGGGGAGCTGTTTTTT
CASSSGTGPGELFF
>TRBJ2-2|TRBV10-3|few|NA
TGTGCCATCAGTGAGTCAAGGGGCGGGGAGCTGTTTTTT
CAISESRGGELFF
>TRBJ2-3|TRBV9|NA|TRBD2
TGTGCCAGCAGCGGGCGACTAGCGGGAGCGGATACGCAGTATTTT
CASSGRLAGADTQYF
>TRBJ2-7|TRBV28|NA|TRBD2
TGTGCCAGCAGTCCACGGCTAGCGGGAGGGTACGAGCAGTACTTC
CASSPRLAGGYEQYF
>TRBJ2-1|TRBV2|NA|TRBD2
TGTGCCAGCATTCCCGGGACTACACACGATCAGCAGTTCTTC
CASIPGTTHDQQFF
>TRBJ1-4|TRBV5-8|NA|NA
TGTGCCAGCAGCTTCGGGACAACATGGGAAAAACTGTTTTTT
CASSFGTTWEKLFF
>TRBJ2-1|TRBV6-4|NA|NA
TGTGCCAGCAGTGAATTGGAGGCCAGCGCACGTGAGCAGTTCTTC
CASSELEASAREQFF
>TRBJ2-3|TRBV7-7|once|NA
TGTGCCAGCAGCCCCGGGGTGGCGCCACTCGGTACGCAGTATTTT
CASSPGVAPLGTQYF
>TRBJ2-2|TRBV18|NA|TRBD2
TGTGCCAGCTCACCCTTAACTAGCGGGTTCACCGGGGAGCTGTTTTTT
CASSPLTSGFTGELFF
>TRBJ2-7|TRBV19|once|TRBD2
TGTGCCAGTACCAAATCAGCGGCTAGCGGGAACGAGCAGTACTTC
CASTKSAASGNEQYF
>TRBJ1-5|TRBV11-3|NA|TRBD1
TGTGCCAGCAGCTCACCTGCTGGCCCGGACAGGCTCTGGCAGCCCCAGCATTTT
CASSSPAGPDRLWQPQHF
>TRBJ1-4|TRBV7-6|NA|TRBD1
TGTGCCAGCAGCTTCAGACAGGGGGCAACTAATGAAAAACTGTTTTTT
CASSFRQGATNEKLFF
>TRBJ2-1|TRBV27|medium-sized|TRBD2
TGTGCCAGCAGTCCAACTAGCGCCGGTGAGCAGTTCTTC
CASSPTSAGEQFF
>TRBJ1-2|TRBV14|once|NA
TGTGCCAGCAGCCAAGATCGCGGCAGACCATTCTATGGCTACACCTTC
CASSQDRGRPFYGYTF
>TRBJ2-1|TRBV5-1|NA|TRBD1
TGCGCCAGCAGCACCTGGACAGGGGCCAATGAGCAGTTCTTC
CASSTWTGANEQFF
>TRBJ2-1|TRBV7-2|NA|TRBD2
TGTGCCAGCAGCTTTTTGGCGGGAGGGAACAATGAGCAGTTCTTC
CASSFLAGGNNEQFF
>TRBJ2-1|TRBV7-9|NA|TRBD2
TGTGCCAGCAGCCCCCCGGGACTAGCGGGAGACGAGCAGTTCTTC
CASSPPGLAGDEQFF
>TRBJ2-7|TRBV19|NA|TRBD2
TGTGCCAGTAGGACTAGCGGGAGGGGTGACGAGCAGTACTTC
CASRTSGRGDEQYF
>TRBJ2-5|TRBV18|NA|TRBD2
TGTGCCAGCCGGGGACTAGCGGGGGAGACCCAGTACTTC
CASRGLAGETQYF
>TRBJ2-7|TRBV6-1|NA|NA
TGTGCCAGCAGCCCCACAGACTACGAGCAGTACTTC
CASSPTDYEQYF
>TRBJ2-1|TRBV10-2|NA|NA
TGCGCCAGCAGTGAGTGGGCAGGCCTCTCCTACAATGAGCAGTTCTTC
CASSEWAGLSYNEQFF
>TRBJ2-7|TRBV9|once|NA
TGTGCCAGCAGCGCCTTTGGAGGCCACGAGCAGTACTTC
CASSAFGGHEQYF
>TRBJ2-3|TRBV5-1|NA|NA
TGCGCCAGCAGCCCGATGAGCGACACAGATACGCAGTATTTT
CASSPMSDTDTQYF
>TRBJ2-7|TRBV18|NA|TRBD1
TGTGCCAGCTCATCCCCGGGACAGATTCACGAGCAGTACTTC
CASSSPGQIHEQYF
>TRBJ2-5|TRBV5-1|NA|TRBD1
TGCGCCAGCAGCAACTGGCTGACGGGACAGGGCGGGACCCAGTACTTC
CASSNWLTGQGGTQYF
>TRBJ2-5|TRBV6-6|NA|NA
TGTGCCAGCAGTTACTCGTCGGGACAAGAGACCCAGTACTTC
CASSYSSGQETQYF
>TRBJ2-1|TRBV7-9|NA|TRBD1
TGTGCCAGCAGCCCTCGGACAGGGTCGTACTATAATGAGCAGTTCTTC
CASSPRTGSYYNEQFF
>TRBJ2-3|TRBV19|NA|TRBD1
TGTGCCAGTAGTATAGACCCGGTCGGGACAGGGGGCGCGAATACGCAGTATTTT
CASSIDPVGTGGANTQYF
>TRBJ2-3|TRBV5-1|few|TRBD2
TGCGCCAGCAGCTTGGGCGGGACTAGCGGCACAGATACGCAGTATTTT
CASSLGGTSGTDTQYF
>TRBJ1-1|TRBV25-1|few|NA
TGTGCCAGCAGTGAACAGGGGTACACCACTGAAGCTTTCTTT
CASSEQGYTTEAFF
>TRBJ2-5|TRBV5-4|NA|TRBD2
TGTGCCAGCAGCTTGGCCTATACTAGCGGACAAGAGACCCAGTACTTC
CASSLAYTSGQETQYF
>TRBJ2-7|TRBV7-2|NA|NA
TGTGCCAGCAGCTTAGATCCAGGACTCGAGCAGTACTTC
CASSLDPGLEQYF
>TRBJ1-5|TRBV19|NA|TRBD1
TGTGCCAGTAGTCAGGGGGCTGGCAATCAGCCCCAGCATTTT
CASSQGAGNQPQHF
>TRBJ2-2|TRBV5-1|NA|TRBD1
TGCGCCAGCAGGCTTGGGACAGGGTTTGCCGGGGAGCTGTTTTTT
CASRLGTGFAGELFF
>TRBJ2-1|TRBV27|NA|NA
TGTGCCAGCGGGCCAGGTGGCGACTACAATGAGCAGTTCTTC
CASGPGGDYNEQFF
>TRBJ2-3|TRBV5-1|NA|TRBD2
TGCGCCAGCAGCCCTAAACCTACTAGCGGGAGGGCCTCTGGAGATACGCAGTATTTT
CASSPKPTSGRASGDTQYF